This T cell receptor beta chain was retrieved from a study of blood T cell repertoires in COVID-19. Turning to the study itself: Acute-phase and convalescent COVID-19 samples originated in the United States, Italy and Spain. The analysed material was cDNA or gDNA that came from T cells, B-cell-depleted T cells, or PBMCs.

Looked up from germline, CDR1 is SGHRS and CDR2 is YFSETQ. This CDR3 spans 16 amino acids. The V end lost 4 bases, the J end lost 0 bases, and 15 bases lay between the germline ends. Sequencing used immunoSEQ multiplex PCR; TCRdb keeps in-frame clones, though not all of them. The data show roughly 250,000 clones, roughly 79% seen once. The sequenced sample was peripheral blood. The V gene is TRBV5-1, the J gene TRBJ2-3, with a weak D call TRBD2 (5 bases). The source is a woman aged 55-75 years with active or convalescent COVID-19. Written as DNA, the CDR3 is TGCGCCAGCAGCAGTAAGACTACCTCTAGCACAGATACGCAGTATTTT. This translates into CASSSKTTSSTDTQYF.